A selection of T cell receptor beta chains follows, all from one sample in a study of blood T cell repertoires in COVID-19. Assay used: immunoSEQ multiplex PCR; TCRdb lists only in-frame clones, some missing. The sample comprises around 50,000 clones, roughly 89% of which are singletons, and approximately 6% rests with the top ten. Sequencing was done on a sample of peripheral blood. These receptors were obtained from a man aged 70 or older with active COVID-19. CDR3s include the opening cysteine and the closing phenylalanine or tryptophan.

j_call v_call cdr3_aa
TRBJ1-2 TRBV10-1 CASSAVERGSTYGYTF
TRBJ2-7 TRBV6-5 CASSSWTGKLDEQYF
TRBJ2-1 TRBV4-2 CASSQDPQRGYNEQFF
TRBJ2-7 TRBV19 CASSTGQGVNEQYF
TRBJ1-1 TRBV6-2/TRBV6-3 CASSHGGEAFF
TRBJ1-4 TRBV3-1/TRBV3-2 CASSQRTGTNEKLFF
TRBJ2-7 TRBV5-4 CASSLDRANEQYF
TRBJ1-6 TRBV10-3 CAISEVGQGAAPSPLHF
TRBJ1-2 TRBV30 CAWSAGTGANYGYTF
TRBJ2-1 TRBV5-1 CASSLQDNSIKFF
TRBJ1-2 TRBV2 CASSGRTGGYGYTF
TRBJ1-2 TRBV15 CATSRDGGGYGYTF
TRBJ2-5 TRBV28 CASSFSPASAETQYF
TRBJ2-7 TRBV18 CASSPPSQPRVGEQYF
TRBJ1-2 TRBV15 CATSRSDRGGYTF
TRBJ2-3 TRBV11-2 CASSLASLAGGTDTQYF
TRBJ2-5 TRBV3-1/TRBV3-2 CASSQARQQETQYF
TRBJ1-4 TRBV6-5 CASSYTYREKLFF
TRBJ1-5 TRBV5-1 CASSLVGGSQPQHF
TRBJ1-6 TRBV3-1/TRBV3-2 CASSQGFQGNNSPLHF
TRBJ1-1 TRBV30 CAWREGGNTEAFF
TRBJ2-5 TRBV5-4 CASSSAGGLGQETQYF
TRBJ1-4 TRBV6-5 CASSDSGTGFKLFF
TRBJ1-1 TRBV27 CASSKATGGNTEAFF
TRBJ2-5 TRBV7-9 CASSPLRGGSGRETQYF
TRBJ1-2 TRBV7-8 CASSPRTGNNGYTF
TRBJ2-7 TRBV28 CASSQRDGGYEQYF
TRBJ2-5 TRBV6-5 CASSLGGQETQYF
TRBJ2-7 TRBV5-1 CASSLGGFYEQYF
TRBJ2-5 TRBV5-1 CASKDRTGSETQYF
TRBJ1-6 TRBV11-2 CASSFETGYNSPLHF
TRBJ1-2 TRBV28 CASSLQDSYGYTF
TRBJ2-3 TRBV10-1 CASSESHAESQYF
TRBJ1-1 TRBV19 CATKGQGGLNAEAFF
TRBJ2-2 TRBV4-2 CASSHSGGDTGELFF
TRBJ1-6 TRBV11-2 CASSPHRDRGSPLHF
TRBJ2-3 TRBV5-3 CARSLGSGPDTQYF
TRBJ1-2 TRBV18 CASSPNSYGYTF
TRBJ1-6 TRBV6-6 CASSYRQGAYNSPLHF
TRBJ1-2 TRBV4-2 CASSQETGYGYTF
TRBJ1-2 TRBV7-9 CASSLQGSDHGYTF
TRBJ2-1 TRBV5-4 CASSPTTSGGSHYNEQFF
TRBJ1-4 TRBV9 CASSVGPGFGEKLFF
TRBJ2-2 TRBV7-2 CASSESGELFF
TRBJ2-5 TRBV11-2 CASSRQGGFQETQYF
TRBJ2-4 TRBV25-1 CASSDPDKDNAKNIQYF
TRBJ2-5 TRBV19 CASSMTGYEETQYF